Described below is a single TCR beta chain sequence and its context. Its specificity is not known. 60 Vbeta and 13 Jbeta primers were used in PCR. Measured with immunoSEQ multiplex PCR; TCRdb has only the in-frame clones, and not every one. Here the sample spans about 180,000 clones, over 80% being singletons. This entry is derived from a study of cytomegalovirus exposure and HLA in healthy donors. Notes on the study in general: It was shown in a later analysis that HLA-associated TCR beta chains were more clonally expanded than other, equally common chains. Being productive about 87% or about 30% of the time was typical of most TCR beta V segments in an earlier analysis. As immune exposure information, only CMV serostatus was available.

CDR1 is SEHNR and CDR2 is FQNEAQ in the germline V gene (reference sequence). The CDR3 consists of 14 residues. Trimming cost V 1 base and J 5 bases, with 9 bases left between them. This chain uses TRBV7-9 with TRBJ1-5; D may be TRBD1 (5 bases). The sample was PBMCs. The clonotype comes from a girl aged 10-17 years in good health and CMV-seropositive. The DNA of the CDR3 is TGTGCCAGCAGCTTAGGTGACAGTTATCAGCCCCAGCATTTT. Translation: CASSLGDSYQPQHF.